Below, one T cell receptor (beta chain) is given with its context. This clonotype was detected ten times or more. No cognate antigen has been identified for it. No per-base quality is available; no much larger clone lies one base away. The healthy controls were volunteers from a blood bank in Maryland, USA. Unsorted PBMC libraries were generated from 2 million PBMCs stored in RNAlater at -80 °C until RNA extraction. Peripheral blood underwent Ficoll-Hypaque density gradient centrifugation to isolate PBMCs, which were then cryopreserved in liquid nitrogen. cDNA was synthesized by template-switch 5'RACE using a primer carrying a 10-nucleotide random unique molecular identifier by which each TCR transcript was tagged. Every sequencing run yielded over 160 million TCR-beta sequences covering 15-18 subjects. Total RNA was extracted with the RNeasy kit. The KAPA Real-time Library Amplification kit was used to amplify TCR-beta VDJ regions with primers for the TCR constant region and the 5'RACE anchor. A first PCR added sample indexes and Illumina adaptors, and a second PCR then raised library yield. After Ampure bead purification, the TCR product of roughly 650 bp was size-selected on a 2% E-gel SizeSelection system. Before pooling, libraries had their quality checked on a Bioanalyzer, their concentration measured with Qubit, and their quantity determined with the Kapa Library Quantification kit. Libraries were sequenced paired-end 2 x 150 bp on an Illumina HiSeq 2500. To increase sequence diversity, about 25-30% phiX was spiked into each library pool. In the source study's methods: The UMI-based MiGEC pipeline processed quality-filtered reads and removed over 85% of raw TCR sequences during error correction. IMGT germline references were used for aligning VDJ genes, and each clonotype was defined as a unique CDR3 amino acid sequence together with its V-J genes. Clonal expansion, Shannon diversity and CDR3 relatedness (CalcPairwiseDistances, ClusterSamples) were evaluated with VDJtools, and phylogenetic trees were built with CLCbio workbench. A clone was classed as expanded if it had 8 or more unique UMIs, a cutoff based on coefficient-of-variation modelling across technical triplicates. TCRdb cleaned the public reads at Q25 with fastp, built clones with MiXCR and kept in-frame beta chains. All rows with the same CDR3 protein become a single entry with the most common DNA and genes. These V and J calls rely on TCRdb rather than the paper's analysis. The sample data list around 50,000 distinct CDR3 sequences, and approximately 17% of these were observed just once. 3.5% to 4.5% of the sample belongs to the ten largest clones.

The data derive from a study of neurological immune-mediated disorders (dated by TCRdb to between 2017 and 2020). Turning to the overall study: Peripheral blood TCR-beta repertoires from HTLV-I-associated myelopathy (HAM/TSP) patients, multiple sclerosis patients and healthy controls were compared by UMI-based sequencing. The cohort comprised about 71 subjects: 14 HAM/TSP patients, 35 or so multiple sclerosis patients and approximately 20 healthy controls. Longitudinal samples, technical triplicates and paired sorted CD4+ and CD8+ T-cell subsets, alongside PBMC samples, were included among the approximately 99 TCR-beta libraries.

The CDR3 goes from the cysteine to the phenylalanine over 17 residues. This entry keeps only the CDR3 DNA: 51 bases, framed from base 1. V is pared back by 4 bases and J by 5 bases, with 22 bases lying between the germline termini. CDR1 and CDR2 were assigned from the germline V gene as SGHTS and YDEGEE. The full study reports these points: No identical CDR3 amino acid sequences were shared among expanded clones across subjects, suggesting private TCR-beta repertoires in all groups. TCR clonal expansion was greatest in HAM/TSP patients and smallest in MS patients, who ranked below even healthy controls.

Here the chain combines TRBV5-8 and TRBJ2-1; a tentative D match to TRBD2 spans 5 bases. The source of this sequence is a man between 60 and 70 years old in good health. Input material: PBMCs. The nucleotide sequence reads TGTGCCAGCAGCCTTGACTTTGGACTGACAAACCACAATGAGCAGTTCTTC. This yields the protein CASSLDFGLTNHNEQFF.